A single sample is the source of the 4 T cell receptor beta chains below, sequenced in a study of cytomegalovirus exposure and HLA in healthy donors. The PCR contained 60 Vbeta and 13 Jbeta primers. Using immunoSEQ multiplex PCR, the repertoire was profiled, and TCRdb retains in-frame clones only, with some absent. Among about 94,000 clones listed, around two thirds were seen once. The sequenced material came from PBMCs. All receptors come from a man aged 25 to 45 in good health and CMV-seronegative.

The chain carries TRBV5-1 and TRBJ1-2, with 8 nucleotides matching TRBD1. J lost 8 bases, V lost 0 bases, and 6 bases had no gene match. CDR3 length equals 14 residues. Germline CDR1 and CDR2: SGHRS and YFSETQ. For the CDR3, the DNA is TGCGCCAGCAGCTTGGGGACAGGGTCGCGAGGCTACACCTTC. It yields the protein CASSLGTGSRGYTF.

This clone occurred once. The chain links TRBV21-1 to TRBJ2-7; the table's D call TRBD1 went unverified against the DNA. TRBV21-1 is designated a pseudogene. The CDR3 extends over 13 amino acids. Written as DNA, the CDR3 is TGTGCCAGCAGCAAAGGGGCAGGCTACGAGCAGTACTTC. This encodes CASSKGAGYEQYF.

CDR3 in amino acids: CASSKRGTGREQYF. For the CDR3, the DNA is TGTGCCAGCAGCAAACGGGGGACAGGACGCGAGCAGTACTTC. The rearrangement uses TRBV21-1 and TRBJ2-7; the DNA was not compared with TRBD1, the D call given in the table. TRBV21-1 corresponds to a pseudogene. There are 14 residues in the CDR3.

This clone was counted only a few times. The CDR3 is CASSILSGDRKETQYF. The CDR3 bases are TGTGCCAGTAGTATTCTCTCGGGGGATAGGAAAGAGACCCAGTACTTC. The V gene is TRBV19, the J gene TRBJ2-5, with D perhaps TRBD2 (6 bases). The CDR3 totals 16 residues. Trimming took 3 bases from V and 3 from J, leaving 17 bases between them. Per germline, CDR1 LNHDA and CDR2 SQIVND (reference sequence).